The 24 T cell receptor beta chains listed next were all sequenced from one sample in a study of blood T cell repertoires in COVID-19. The data were produced by immunoSEQ multiplex PCR, yet TCRdb's version contains in-frame clones alone and is incomplete. The table lists about 380,000 clones, 90% of them singletons. Sequencing input: peripheral blood. The receptor set was obtained from a man between 18 and 35 years old with active or convalescent COVID-19.

This chain links TRBV5-1 with TRBJ2-1; D possibly corresponds to TRBD1 (5 bases). The V gene's germline CDR1 is SGHRS and CDR2 YFSETQ. V was cut by 0 bases and J by 4 bases, with 11 bases left in between. The CDR3 is 15 amino acids. The CDR3 reads CASSLGDSPYNEQFF. In DNA, the CDR3 is TGCGCCAGCAGCTTGGGAGACAGCCCATACAATGAGCAGTTCTTC.

This clone was observed once. The J gene is TRBJ2-1, the V gene TRBV5-1; weak D call: TRBD1 (6 bases). V lost 4 bases, J lost 2 bases, and 13 bases lay in between. This CDR3 region has 15 residues. Germline-derived CDR1 and CDR2 are SGHRS and YFSETQ. CDR3 protein: CASSLRDTTYNEQFF. DNA for the CDR3: TGCGCCAGCAGCCTACGGGACACAACCTACAATGAGCAGTTCTTC.

The rearrangement uses TRBV5-1 and TRBJ2-5; D is ambiguous. Per germline, CDR1 SGHRS and CDR2 YFSETQ. V gave up 0 bases and J gave up 4 bases, with 10 bases separating them. The CDR3 runs to 14 residues. CDR3 nucleotide sequence: TGCGCCAGCAGCTTGGGAGGAGTTCGAGAGACCCAGTACTTC. Its protein is CASSLGGVRETQYF.

In its sample, this clone was seen a few times. The chain has TRBV29-1 and TRBJ2-4; 8 positions match TRBD1. From germline, CDR1 is SQVTM and CDR2 ANQGSEA. Trimming at V came to 3 bases and at J to 2 bases, leaving 3 bases not matched to a gene. This CDR3 region has 14 residues. The CDR3 region has the DNA TGCAGCGTTGACCAGGGGGCGTCCAAAAACATTCAGTACTTC. Protein: CSVDQGASKNIQYF.

The chain is built from TRBV4-2 and TRBJ2-1, with TRBD2 as a possible D gene (6 bases). This CDR3 is 15 amino acids long. V was pared by 3 bases and J by 0 bases, with 9 bases between. Looked up from germline, CDR1 is LGHNA and CDR2 is YNFKEQ. The chain's CDR3 is CASSQEGSSYNEQFF. CDR3 nucleotide sequence: TGTGCCAGCAGCCAGGAGGGGAGCTCCTACAATGAGCAGTTCTTC.

The chain employs TRBV6-2 or TRBV6-3 and TRBJ2-1, with TRBD2 matching 14 bases. Germline V gene data show CDR1 as MNHEY and CDR2 as SVGEGT. The CDR3 spans 15 residues. The ends lost 6 bases at V and 6 bases at J; junction bases unmatched: 4. The CDR3 loop is CASRPGLAGGNEQFF. The CDR3 bases are TGTGCCAGCAGACCTGGACTAGCGGGGGGCAATGAGCAGTTCTTC.

This chain links TRBV9 with TRBJ2-4, with D perhaps matching TRBD1 (6 bases). Trimming left V 1 base short and J 3 bases short, with 11 bases between. Per the germline V gene, CDR1 is SGDLS and CDR2 is YYNGEE. This CDR3 has 15 amino acids. The CDR3 is CASSVTTGIKNIQYF. The CDR3 DNA follows: TGTGCCAGCAGCGTAACTACAGGGATCAAAAACATTCAGTACTTC.

The rearrangement joins TRBV6-2 or TRBV6-3 to TRBJ2-2, with 10 bases matching TRBD2. V trimming: 2 bases; J trimming: 4 bases; junction bases outside the gene matches: 7. This CDR3 is 17 amino acids long. Germline loops: CDR1 MNHEY, CDR2 SVGEGT. CDR3 nucleotide sequence: TGTGCCAGCAGTTACGGGGCTAGCGGGGGCCTCACCGGGGAGCTGTTTTTT. Its protein product is CASSYGASGGLTGELFF.

V usage is TRBV19 and J usage is TRBJ2-3, with a weak D call TRBD2 (5 bases). This CDR3 is built from 15 residues. The V gene lost 3 bases and the J gene lost 1 base, with 11 bases spanning the gap. Per germline, CDR1 LNHDA and CDR2 SQIVND (reference sequence). This CDR3 reads CASSIGGSGTDTQYF. The CDR3 coding sequence is TGTGCCAGTAGTATCGGAGGCTCGGGCACAGATACGCAGTATTTT. The full variable domain, in which reference TRBV19 and TRBJ2-3 provide the parts outside the CDR3, is DGGITQSPKYLFRKEGQNVTLSCEQNLNHDAMYWYRQDPGQGLRLIYYSQIVNDFQKGDIAEGYSVSREKKESFPLTVTSAQKNPTAFYLCASSIGGSGTDTQYFGPGTRLTVL.

The J gene is TRBJ2-3, the V gene TRBV15, with 10 nucleotides matching TRBD2. J lost 4 bases, V lost 8 bases, and 9 bases had no gene match. Per the germline V gene, CDR1 is LNHNV and CDR2 is YYDKDF (reference sequence). This CDR3 has 15 residues. CDR3 sequence reads: CATSPSGGAADTQYF. Written as DNA, the CDR3 is TGTGCCACCTCGCCCAGCGGGGGGGCGGCAGATACGCAGTATTTT.

The chain links TRBV7-3 to TRBJ1-1, with 8 bases that match TRBD1. V was clipped by 6 bases and J by 3 bases; unmatched bases: 6. CDR3 length: 14 residues. Germline CDR1 is SGHTA and CDR2 is FQGTGA. Written as DNA, the CDR3 is TGTGCCAGCAGTTCCAGGGGGCTCGACACTGAAGCTTTCTTT. Translation: CASSSRGLDTEAFF.

This chain connects TRBV12-1 to TRBJ1-1; the D segment call TRBD1 is taken from the table without a DNA check. TRBV12-1 counts as a pseudogene. The CDR3 runs 15 residues. The DNA of the CDR3 is TGTGCCAGCAGCTTTCCAAATACAGAGAACACTGAAGCTTTCTTT. Protein: CASSFPNTENTEAFF.

The chain links TRBV10-3 to TRBJ1-2; TRBD1 agrees at 8 bases. After removal of 0 bases from V and 6 bases from J, the junction contained 9 bases not matched to a gene. The CDR3 is made up of 16 amino acids. Germline loops: CDR1 ENHRY, CDR2 SYGVKD. CDR3 region: CAISESGQGAVDGYTF. The DNA for the CDR3 is TGTGCCATCAGTGAGTCAGGGCAGGGGGCCGTGGATGGCTACACCTTC.

The chain links TRBV5-1 to TRBJ2-3; D gene unclear. Germline V gene sequence: CDR1 SGHRS, CDR2 YFSETQ. V gave up 1 base and J gave up 0 bases, with 6 bases separating them. This CDR3 spans 14 amino acids. The DNA for the CDR3 is TGCGCCAGCAGCTTGCCCGGGAGCACAGATACGCAGTATTTT. It is translated as CASSLPGSTDTQYF.

The V gene is TRBV11-3, the J gene TRBJ2-7, with 7 bases matching TRBD1. Germline trimming cut 3 bases from V and 6 bases from J; bases unmatched to any gene: 8. Germline assignment: CDR1 SGHNT and CDR2 YENEEA. The CDR3 loop spans 14 amino acids. The CDR3 bases are TGTGCCAGCAGCTTTACAGGGGTCCGTGGCGAGCAGTACTTC. This gives the protein CASSFTGVRGEQYF.

A note on this clone: Other DNA sequences within the sample encode an identical CDR3. The rearrangement links TRBV18 to TRBJ1-2; tentatively, D is TRBD1 (6 bases). Trimming took off 3 bases at V and 2 bases at J, with 7 bases between the two ends. The length of the CDR3 is 13 residues. Germline assignment: CDR1 KGHSH and CDR2 LQKENI. The CDR3 loop reads CASSPDRNYGYTF. The CDR3 DNA follows: TGTGCCAGCTCACCCGACAGGAACTATGGCTACACCTTC.

The chain employs TRBV14 and TRBJ2-5, with 7 bases matching TRBD2. From germline, CDR1 is SGHDN and CDR2 FVKESK. This CDR3 comprises 16 residues. V lost 4 bases and J lost 1; bases outside the gene matches: 9. The CDR3 sequence is CASSRPSGTFQETQYF. CDR3 in DNA: TGTGCCAGCAGCCGACCGAGCGGGACCTTCCAAGAGACCCAGTACTTC.

The chain uses TRBV20-1 and TRBJ1-5; D is ambiguous. Per germline, CDR1 DFQATT and CDR2 SNEGSKA (reference sequence). V was clipped by 5 bases and J by 4 bases, with 3 bases between them. The CDR3 runs 10 residues. CDR3 sequence reads: CSALNQPQHF. CDR3 DNA: TGCAGTGCTCTGAATCAGCCCCAGCATTTT.

This chain joins TRBV10-3 and TRBJ1-1; D is unclear. The germline V and J ends were trimmed by 10 bases and 3 bases, with 9 bases remaining between them. CDR1 is ENHRY, CDR2 SYGVKD, per germline. The CDR3 totals 11 residues. The CDR3 protein is CATGSHTEAFF. DNA for the CDR3: TGTGCCACGGGGAGCCACACTGAAGCTTTCTTT.

The chain uses TRBV28 and TRBJ1-1; D perhaps matches TRBD1 (6 bases). The CDR3 sequence is 14 residues long. Trimming shortened V by 6 bases and J by 4 bases, and 15 bases separated the two germline ends. Germline V gives CDR1 MDHEN, CDR2 SYDVKM. The CDR3 loop reads CASRPQGRGTEAFF. In nucleotides, the CDR3 is TGTGCCAGCAGGCCCCAGGGGAGGGGCACTGAAGCTTTCTTT.

V is TRBV5-5 and J is TRBJ2-1, with D tentatively TRBD1 (6 bases). The CDR3 is made up of 13 amino acids. Germline V gives CDR1 SGHKS, CDR2 YYEKEE (reference sequence). The V end was cut by 3 bases, the J end by 12 bases, with 16 bases between. The CDR3 region is CASSSTRQVGQFF. CDR3 bases: TGTGCCAGCAGCTCTACCCGACAGGTAGGGCAGTTCTTC.

The chain links TRBV5-1 to TRBJ1-1; TRBD1 might be the D (5 bases). CDR1 is SGHRS, CDR2 YFSETQ, per germline. This CDR3 contains 12 residues. V shed 4 bases and J shed 5 bases, with 9 bases lying between them. CDR3 nucleotides: TGCGCCAGCAGCCTAGGGGTAACTGAAGCTTTCTTT. Translation gives CASSLGVTEAFF.

The rearrangement uses TRBV14 and TRBJ1-6; maybe TRBD1 (6 bases). This CDR3 has 15 amino acids. The ends were cut back, 4 bases at V and 9 bases at J, with 16 bases in the middle. Germline V gene sequence: CDR1 SGHDN, CDR2 FVKESK. The CDR3 sequence is CASSPIQGVGSPLHF. In nucleotides, the CDR3 is TGTGCCAGCAGCCCGATACAGGGTGTAGGTTCACCCCTCCACTTT. The full variable domain, in which reference TRBV14 and TRBJ1-6 provide the parts outside the CDR3, is EAGVTQFPSHSVIEKGQTVTLRCDPISGHDNLYWYRRVMGKEIKFLLHFVKESKQDESGMPNNRFLAERTGGTYSTLKVQPAELEDSGVYFCASSPIQGVGSPLHFGNGTRLTVT.

The chain carries TRBV15 and TRBJ2-7; possibly TRBD2 for D (5 bases). CDR1 is LNHNV and CDR2 is YYDKDF in the germline V gene (reference sequence). CDR3 length: 13 residues. Trimming stripped 0 bases from V and 11 bases from J, with 14 bases between. DNA of the CDR3: TGTGCCACCAGCAGAGATAAGGGCGGGTATAAGTACTTC. Translation gives CATSRDKGGYKYF.